The 25 T cell receptor beta chains below come from one sample, sequenced in a study of neoadjuvant nivolumab and ipilimumab in lung cancer. The table came from immunoSEQ multiplex PCR; TCRdb's copy has only in-frame clones and leaves some out. This sample yields about 27,000 clones, of which about three quarters are seen a single time; 15% to 20% belongs to the top ten. The input for sequencing was tumor tissue, taken after neoadjuvant nivolumab, alone or with ipilimumab, at or shortly before surgery. These receptors all stem from an adult with non-small cell lung cancer.

This clone is judged medium-sized. This chain joins TRBV29-1 and TRBJ2-5; no clear D gene. V lost 1 base, J lost 6 bases, and 9 bases lay in between. The V gene's germline CDR1 is SQVTM and CDR2 ANQGSEA. This CDR3 spans 12 amino acids. CDR3 nucleotides: TGCAGCGTTGAAGGCATAGACCAGACCCAGTACTTC. Its translation is CSVEGIDQTQYF.

This clone was found once. The V and J genes are TRBV6-6 and TRBJ1-1; D not resolved. Trimming removed 6 bases at V and 8 bases at J, with 10 bases between. The CDR3 sequence is 11 residues long. The V gene's germline CDR1 is MNHNY and CDR2 SVGAGI (reference sequence). CDR3 amino acids: CASRFSEEAFF. CDR3 in DNA: TGTGCCAGCAGATTCTCAGAGGAAGCTTTCTTT.

This chain connects TRBV30 to TRBJ1-3; 9 nucleotides agree with TRBD1. J gave up 0 bases and V 5 bases, and 5 bases lay outside the gene matches. The CDR3 is 15 amino acids. The germline gives CDR1 GTSNPN, CDR2 SVGIG (reference sequence). Here the CDR3 DNA reads TGTGCCTGGGCCCGGGACAGGGCCTCTGGAAACACCATATATTTT. This translates into CAWARDRASGNTIYF.

This chain uses TRBV4-2 with TRBJ1-2, with 7 bases identical to TRBD1. Germline V lookup: CDR1 LGHNA, CDR2 YNFKEQ. The CDR3 totals 16 residues. Trimming took 2 bases from V and 4 from J; bases not matched to a gene: 10. CDR3 loop: CASSQSTLTGPYGYTF. For the CDR3, the DNA is TGTGCCAGCAGCCAAAGCACCCTGACAGGGCCCTATGGCTACACCTTC.

The gene calls are TRBV30 and TRBJ2-1; the D call may be TRBD1 or TRBD2 (5 bases each). Trimming pared 3 bases from V and 10 bases from J, leaving 16 bases between. The germline gives CDR1 GTSNPN, CDR2 SVGIG (reference sequence). CDR3 length equals 13 residues. The CDR3 DNA reads TGTGCCTGGAGAGTTTCAGGGACCCAGGAGCAGTTCTTC. It translates to CAWRVSGTQEQFF.

In its sample, this clone was seen once. For the CDR3, the DNA is TGTGCCAGCAGTCGGGACAGGGGGCTATCCTACGAGCAGTACTTC. Its protein product is CASSRDRGLSYEQYF. The V and J genes are TRBV6-5 and TRBJ2-7; 12 nucleotides agree with TRBD1. Losses at the gene ends were 5 bases for V and 1 base for J; bases not matched to a gene: 3. The CDR3 is 15 amino acids. In germline, CDR1 is MNHEY, CDR2 SVGAGI.

The chain combines TRBV25-1 with TRBJ2-3; 8 bases match TRBD2. In germline, CDR1 is MGHDK, CDR2 SYGVNS. Trimming cost V 4 bases and J 2 bases; bases outside gene matches: 8. This CDR3 is 16 amino acids long. The DNA for the CDR3 is TGTGCCAGCAGTGGTTTCTGGCGGGGGGTCACAGATACGCAGTATTTT. Translated, it gives CASSGFWRGVTDTQYF.

This clone counts as medium-sized. The chain uses TRBV4-2 and TRBJ1-6; D ambiguous. The CDR3 sequence is 13 residues long. The V end was cut by 1 base, the J end by 7 bases, with 5 bases between. CDR1 and CDR2 from the germline V gene are LGHNA and YNFKEQ. CDR3 DNA sequence: TGTGCCAGCAGCCAAGGGTTCAATTCACCCCTCCACTTT. Translation: CASSQGFNSPLHF.

This sequence joins TRBV11-3 and TRBJ2-2; D call uncertain. Germline V gene sequence: CDR1 SGHNT, CDR2 YENEEA. There are 14 residues in the CDR3. The ends were cut back, 1 base at V and 1 base at J, with 4 bases in the middle. The CDR3 here is CASSLGVNTGELFF. CDR3 bases: TGTGCCAGCAGCTTAGGCGTGAACACCGGGGAGCTGTTTTTT.

V gene TRBV5-1 combines with J gene TRBJ1-1; possible D gene TRBD1, 5 bases. Trimming cost V 0 bases and J 4 bases, with 7 bases left between them. The CDR3 covers 13 residues. Germline loops: CDR1 SGHRS, CDR2 YFSETQ. In nucleotides, the CDR3 is TGCGCCAGCAGCTTGGAGGGGACCACTGAAGCTTTCTTT. It specifies CASSLEGTTEAFF. Drawing the rest from reference TRBV5-1 and TRBJ1-1, the complete variable domain is KAGVTQTPRYLIKTRGQQVTLSCSPISGHRSVSWYQQTPGQGLQFLFEYFSETQRNKGNFPGRFSGRQFSNSRSEMNVSTLELGDSALYLCASSLEGTTEAFFGQGTRLTVV.

The chain's CDR3 is CASSLADTQYF. CDR3 DNA: TGTGCCAGCAGCTTAGCAGATACGCAGTATTTT. V gene TRBV7-9 combines with J gene TRBJ2-3, with unresolved D. The CDR3 extends over 11 amino acids. V was shortened by 0 bases and J by 5 bases, with 0 bases between the two germline ends. In germline, CDR1 is SEHNR, CDR2 FQNEAQ (reference sequence).

The genes are TRBV5-6 and TRBJ1-1; D call uncertain. Trimming took off 5 bases at V and 7 bases at J, with 9 bases between the two ends. Germline CDR1 reads SGHDT; CDR2 reads YYEEEE. The CDR3 loop spans 11 amino acids. CDR3 coding DNA: TGTGCCAGCAGTTTTGGGAGTGAAGCTTTCTTT. This codes for CASSFGSEAFF.

The chain employs TRBV7-2 and TRBJ1-2; D gene unclear. The germline V gene has CDR1 SGHTA and CDR2 FQGNSA. The CDR3 is made up of 16 amino acids. V dropped 1 base and J dropped 0 bases, with 12 bases sitting between them. CDR3 nucleotide sequence: TGTGCCAGCAGCTTAGTGGCGGACGGAGCTAACTATGGCTACACCTTC. Amino acid sequence: CASSLVADGANYGYTF.

This chain joins TRBV5-3 and TRBJ2-3; tentatively, D is TRBD2 (5 bases). TRBV5-3 is flagged as an ORF with uncertain function. The V gene lost 4 bases and the J gene lost 1 base, with 13 bases spanning the gap. The CDR3 is made up of 15 amino acids. The CDR3 DNA is TGTGCCAGAAGCGCGGACTTCTACCGCACAGATACGCAGTATTTT. It specifies CARSADFYRTDTQYF.

V usage is TRBV2 and J usage is TRBJ1-3; D call uncertain. The CDR3 has 12 residues. Trimming removed 1 base at V and 4 bases at J, with 2 bases between. The V gene's germline CDR1 is SNHLY and CDR2 FYNNEI. In DNA form, the CDR3 reads TGTGCCAGCAGTGAAGAGGGAAACACCATATATTTT. The encoded protein is CASSEEGNTIYF.

V and J are TRBV7-2 and TRBJ2-7; D is perhaps TRBD2 (6 bases). Germline-derived CDR1 and CDR2 are SGHTA and FQGNSA. This CDR3 comprises 13 residues. V lost 5 bases, J lost 7 bases, and 15 bases lay in between. The CDR3, as DNA: TGTGCCAGCAGCCCTGGGGGAGGTTTAGAGCAGTACTTC. Its protein is CASSPGGGLEQYF.

The chain combines TRBV27 with TRBJ2-7, with D perhaps TRBD1 (5 bases). The CDR3 spans 16 residues. Germline V gene data show CDR1 as MNHEY and CDR2 as SMNVEV (reference sequence). The V and J ends lost 4 bases and 0 bases respectively, with 16 bases between them. The DNA for the CDR3 is TGTGCCAGCAGTTCAAACAGGCAGGCCCGCTCCTACGAGCAGTACTTC. Its translation is CASSSNRQARSYEQYF.

The V call is TRBV5-6, the J call TRBJ1-6, with TRBD1 identical over 7 bases. Germline V lookup: CDR1 SGHDT, CDR2 YYEEEE. The CDR3 contains 14 residues. J gave up 7 bases and V 4 bases, and 5 bases lay outside the gene matches. In DNA form, the CDR3 reads TGTGCCAGCAGCAGGGGGCGCGGGAATTCACCCCTCCACTTT. It yields the protein CASSRGRGNSPLHF.

This clone has only a few counts. The CDR3, as DNA: TGTGCCAGCGCCCCCACTAGGGGGTCCTACAATGAGCAGTTCTTC. As protein: CASAPTRGSYNEQFF. V is TRBV2 and J is TRBJ2-1, with D maybe TRBD1 (6 bases). From germline, CDR1 is SNHLY and CDR2 FYNNEI. CDR3 length: 15 amino acids. The V end lost 8 bases, the J end lost 1 base, and 15 bases lay between the germline ends.

The rearrangement links TRBV7-3 to TRBJ2-3, with D uncertain. V was trimmed by 0 bases and J by 6 bases, leaving 7 bases between them. The germline CDR1 and CDR2 sequences are SGHTA and FQGTGA. CDR3 length: 13 residues. The CDR3 spells CASSLTPVDTQYF. CDR3 nucleotides: TGTGCCAGCAGCTTAACCCCAGTGGATACGCAGTATTTT.

Details on this clone: Within the sample, other DNA sequences also encode this same CDR3. The chain joins TRBV6-1 to TRBJ2-5; D not certain. Germline-derived CDR1 and CDR2 are MNHNS and SASEGT. The V end lost 3 bases, the J end lost 5 bases, and 1 base lay between the germline ends. The CDR3 has 10 amino acids. The CDR3, as DNA: TGTGCCAGCAGTGATGAGACCCAGTACTTC. Encoded protein: CASSDETQYF.

This rearrangement joins TRBV6-5 to TRBJ1-5; 8 nucleotides match TRBD1. J lost 1 base, V lost 6 bases, and 5 bases had no gene match. Germline V lookup: CDR1 MNHEY, CDR2 SVGAGI. The CDR3 spans 15 residues. CDR3 coding DNA: TGTGCCAGCAGGGGGACAGGTCTAAGCAATCAGCCCCAGCATTTT. This encodes CASRGTGLSNQPQHF.

V and J are TRBV7-2 and TRBJ1-6; tentatively, D is TRBD1 (5 bases). CDR3 length: 13 residues. Trimming cost V 7 bases and J 7 bases, with 11 bases left between them. Germline loops: CDR1 SGHTA, CDR2 FQGNSA. For the CDR3, the DNA is TGTGCCAGCAAGGGGTTGGGCAATTCACCCCTCCACTTT. This codes for CASKGLGNSPLHF.

The chain uses TRBV10-3 and TRBJ2-3; D ambiguous. This CDR3 is 14 amino acids long. From germline, CDR1 is ENHRY and CDR2 SYGVKD. V was shortened by 0 bases and J by 4 bases, with 8 bases between the two germline ends. The DNA for the CDR3 is TGTGCCATCAGTGAGTCAGTAGACGCAGATACGCAGTATTTT. Translated: CAISESVDADTQYF.

V gene TRBV9 combines with J gene TRBJ2-3, with 14 bases that match TRBD2. With V trimmed by 3 bases and J by 1 base, 4 bases remained unmatched. CDR1 and CDR2 (germline): SGDLS, YYNGEE. The length of the CDR3 is 17 residues. The CDR3 sequence: CASSETSGGGGTDTQYF. The CDR3 region has the DNA TGTGCCAGCAGCGAGACTAGCGGGGGGGGCGGCACAGATACGCAGTATTTT.